This T cell receptor beta chain was obtained from a study of cytomegalovirus exposure and HLA in healthy donors. Study context: A prior study identified just under 120 million unique TCR beta sequences from about 179 million T cells. From donors who were HLA-typed, an early data release held around 80 million unique TCRs.

The PCR used 60 Vbeta and 13 Jbeta primers. The data were produced by immunoSEQ multiplex PCR, yet TCRdb's version contains in-frame clones alone and is incomplete. Here the sample spans 130,000 or so clones, just under 80% being singletons. General study points: Accurate HLA-A and HLA-B prediction from TCR beta sequences was reported for most subjects.

Unrecorded immune exposure was likely among donors, who were nominally healthy when sampled. As to this clone: The target antigen is unknown.

The germline V gene encodes CDR1 MNHEY and CDR2 SVGAGI. Deletions cut 6 bases from V and 0 bases from J, with 11 bases between. This CDR3 spans 14 amino acids. The receptor comes from a man younger than 40 in good health and CMV-seronegative. The rearrangement links TRBV6-5 to TRBJ1-2; D gene ambiguous. Sequenced: PBMCs. This CDR3 is CASSPQNTNYGYTF. In DNA, the CDR3 is TGTGCCAGCAGCCCACAGAATACTAACTATGGCTACACCTTC.